The clone carrying this TCR beta chain has only a few counts. The antigen is not known. The sample comes from a study of identical twins. Overall study findings and caveats: Within beta out-of-frame sequences, the excess sharing observed between twins was weaker. Out-of-frame alpha sequences shared between twins exhibited an excess of low generation probability. Not following the same donors, the study drew its conclusions from cross-sectional statistical analysis.

V lost 1 base to trimming and J lost 3 bases, with 16 bases between them. Germline lookup yields CDR1 MGHDK and CDR2 SYGVNS. CDR3 length: 16 residues. TCRdb re-derived calls from the 5' RACE reads in MiXCR, one entry per CDR3 protein. Among hundreds of thousands of distinct CDR3 sequences listed, about 12% were seen once. A further study also used this sample, focusing on yellow fever vaccine responses in identical twins. That study reports: Reportedly, twins' vaccine T cell responses looked partly convergent and partly personalized.

This sequence joins TRBV25-1 and TRBJ2-7; perhaps D is TRBD1 or TRBD2 (5 bases each). The sequencing sample was made of PBMCs. The receptor was derived from a woman under 30 in good health. This CDR3 reads CASSESRVGERYEQYF. CDR3 DNA: TGTGCCAGCAGTGAATCTCGAGTGGGGGAGCGCTACGAGCAGTACTTC.